Given below is one T cell receptor beta chain in context. The antigen it binds to is not known. At one end, the junction sequence differs from germline, possibly due to a read error. Library preparation employed RT-PCR. Sequencing was performed on an Illumina HiSeq 2500. In-frame beta chains were kept once TCRdb had trimmed the public reads at Q25 with fastp and called clones with MiXCR. For every CDR3 protein sequence, its rows merge into one entry that carries the most common genes and DNA. In all, the sample holds roughly 570,000 distinct CDR3 sequences, and around 15% of those were seen once. The ten most abundant clones make up around 10% of the sample. The germline V gene (reference sequence) specifies DFQATT as CDR1 and SNEGSKA as CDR2. The CDR3 has 15 amino acids, counting the end cysteine and phenylalanine. The read is trimmed to its CDR3 DNA, 45 bases read in frame from base 1. This sample was taken from a study of response to subunit inactivated influenza vaccine (dated by TCRdb to the late 2010s). The study in broad terms: Deep quantitative T cell receptor repertoire profiling was used in the study to track responses to a trivalent subunit inactivated influenza vaccine.

General findings and caveats noted by the study authors: The authors suggested that each seasonal influenza vaccination may recruit only a limited number of new T cells.

The chain is made from TRBV20-1 and TRBJ2-1; the D gene is possibly TRBD2, with 5 bases matching. The receptor was isolated from a man in his forties or fifties who received an inactivated influenza vaccine. Donor details come from another sample of the same person, matched by shared clones. The sequencing used PBMCs from blood, collected roughly 12 days after vaccination. In nucleotides, the sequence is TGCCGTGCTCGTAAGACTACCGGGGTCTACAATGAGCAGTTCTTC. Translated, this gives CRARKTTGVYNEQFF.